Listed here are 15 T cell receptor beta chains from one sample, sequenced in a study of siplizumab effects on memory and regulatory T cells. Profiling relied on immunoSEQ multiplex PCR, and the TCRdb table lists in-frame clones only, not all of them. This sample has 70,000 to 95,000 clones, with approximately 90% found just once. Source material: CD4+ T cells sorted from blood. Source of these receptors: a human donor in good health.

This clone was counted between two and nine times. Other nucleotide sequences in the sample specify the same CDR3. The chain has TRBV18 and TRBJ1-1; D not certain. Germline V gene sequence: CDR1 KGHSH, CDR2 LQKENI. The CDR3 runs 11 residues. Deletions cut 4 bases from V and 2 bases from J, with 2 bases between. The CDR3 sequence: CASSLNTEAFF. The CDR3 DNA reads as TGTGCCAGCTCACTAAACACTGAAGCTTTCTTT.

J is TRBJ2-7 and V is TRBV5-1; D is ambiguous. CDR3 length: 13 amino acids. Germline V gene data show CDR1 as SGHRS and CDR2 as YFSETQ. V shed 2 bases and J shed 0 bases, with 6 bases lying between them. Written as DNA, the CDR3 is TGCGCCAGCAGCTTCCGGGCCTCCTACGAGCAGTACTTC. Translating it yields CASSFRASYEQYF.

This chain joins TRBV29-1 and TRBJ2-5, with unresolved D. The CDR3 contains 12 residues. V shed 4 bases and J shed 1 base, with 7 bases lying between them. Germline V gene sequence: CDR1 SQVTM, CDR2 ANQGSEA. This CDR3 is CSVGGGQETQYF. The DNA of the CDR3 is TGCAGCGTTGGAGGCGGCCAAGAGACCCAGTACTTC.

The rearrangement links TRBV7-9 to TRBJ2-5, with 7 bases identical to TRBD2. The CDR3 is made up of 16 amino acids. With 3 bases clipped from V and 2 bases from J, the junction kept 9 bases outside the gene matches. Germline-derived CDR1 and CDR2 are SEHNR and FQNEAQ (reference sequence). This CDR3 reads CASSFVSSGYQETQYF. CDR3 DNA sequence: TGTGCCAGCAGCTTCGTGTCTAGCGGATATCAAGAGACCCAGTACTTC.

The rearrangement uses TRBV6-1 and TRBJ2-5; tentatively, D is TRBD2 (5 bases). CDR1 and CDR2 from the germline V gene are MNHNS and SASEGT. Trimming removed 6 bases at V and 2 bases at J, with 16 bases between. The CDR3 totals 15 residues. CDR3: CASSPPGWEQETQYF. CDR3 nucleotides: TGTGCCAGCAGCCCCCCGGGATGGGAGCAAGAGACCCAGTACTTC.

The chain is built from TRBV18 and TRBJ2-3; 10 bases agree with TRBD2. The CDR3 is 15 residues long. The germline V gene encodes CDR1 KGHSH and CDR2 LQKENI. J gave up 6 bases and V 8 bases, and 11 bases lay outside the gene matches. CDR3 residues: CASTGASGRTDTQYF. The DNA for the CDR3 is TGTGCCAGCACGGGGGCTAGCGGGAGAACTGATACGCAGTATTTT.

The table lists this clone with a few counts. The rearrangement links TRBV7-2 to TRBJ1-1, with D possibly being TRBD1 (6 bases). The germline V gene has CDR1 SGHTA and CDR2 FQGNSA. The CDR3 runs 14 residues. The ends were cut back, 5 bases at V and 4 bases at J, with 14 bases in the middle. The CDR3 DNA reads TGTGCCAGCAGCCAAGGAAGGGGGTCCACTGAAGCTTTCTTT. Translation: CASSQGRGSTEAFF.

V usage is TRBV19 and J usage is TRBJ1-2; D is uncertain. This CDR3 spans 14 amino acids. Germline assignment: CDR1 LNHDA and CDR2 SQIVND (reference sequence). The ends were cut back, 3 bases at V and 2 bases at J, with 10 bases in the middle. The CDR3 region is CASSIAGQNYGYTF. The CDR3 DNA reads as TGTGCCAGTAGTATTGCCGGGCAAAACTATGGCTACACCTTC.

CDR3 sequence: CAWSGSGTRGFFGELFF. The CDR3 bases are TGTGCCTGGAGTGGCTCAGGGACTAGGGGTTTTTTCGGGGAGCTGTTTTTT. The chain is built from TRBV30 and TRBJ2-2, with 8 bases identical to TRBD2. The germline V gene has CDR1 GTSNPN and CDR2 SVGIG (reference sequence). The CDR3 spans 17 residues. With 1 base clipped from V and 7 bases from J, the junction kept 14 bases outside the gene matches.

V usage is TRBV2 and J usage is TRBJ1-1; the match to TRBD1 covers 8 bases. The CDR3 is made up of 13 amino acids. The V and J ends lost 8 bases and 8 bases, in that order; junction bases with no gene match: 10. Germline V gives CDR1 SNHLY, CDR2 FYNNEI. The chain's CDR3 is CASQGALNGEAFF. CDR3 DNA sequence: TGTGCCAGCCAGGGGGCCTTAAACGGGGAAGCTTTCTTT.

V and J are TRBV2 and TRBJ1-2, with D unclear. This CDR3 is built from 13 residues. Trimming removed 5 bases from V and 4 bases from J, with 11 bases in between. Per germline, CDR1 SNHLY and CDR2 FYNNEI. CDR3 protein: CASSPSAVYGYTF. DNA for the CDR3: TGTGCCAGCAGTCCTTCGGCGGTCTATGGCTACACCTTC.

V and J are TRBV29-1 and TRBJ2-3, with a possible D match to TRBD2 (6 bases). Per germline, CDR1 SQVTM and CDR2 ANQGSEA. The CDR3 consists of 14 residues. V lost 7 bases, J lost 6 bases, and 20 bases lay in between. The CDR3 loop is CSASPGLRGDTQYF. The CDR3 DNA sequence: TGCAGCGCCTCCCCGGGACTCCGGGGGGATACGCAGTATTTT.

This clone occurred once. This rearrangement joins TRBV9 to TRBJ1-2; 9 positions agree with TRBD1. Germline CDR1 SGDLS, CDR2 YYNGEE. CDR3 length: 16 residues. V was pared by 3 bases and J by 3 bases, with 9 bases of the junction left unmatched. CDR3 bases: TGTGCCAGCAGCGAGCCCTCGACAGGGGGTGACTATGGCTACACCTTC. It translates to CASSEPSTGGDYGYTF. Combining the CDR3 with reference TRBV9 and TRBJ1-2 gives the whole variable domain DSGVTQTPKHLITATGQRVTLRCSPRSGDLSVYWYQQSLDQGLQFLIQYYNGEERAKGNILERFSAQQFPDLHSELNLSSLELGDSALYFCASSEPSTGGDYGYTFGSGTRLTVV.

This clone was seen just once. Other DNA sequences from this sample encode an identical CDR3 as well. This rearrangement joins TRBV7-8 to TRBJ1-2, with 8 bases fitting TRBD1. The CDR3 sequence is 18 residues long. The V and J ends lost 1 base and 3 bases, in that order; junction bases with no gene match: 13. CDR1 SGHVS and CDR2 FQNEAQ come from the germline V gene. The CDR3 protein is CASSLDPWVNRGDYGYTF. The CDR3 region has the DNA TGTGCCAGCAGCTTAGATCCTTGGGTGAACAGGGGGGACTATGGCTACACCTTC.

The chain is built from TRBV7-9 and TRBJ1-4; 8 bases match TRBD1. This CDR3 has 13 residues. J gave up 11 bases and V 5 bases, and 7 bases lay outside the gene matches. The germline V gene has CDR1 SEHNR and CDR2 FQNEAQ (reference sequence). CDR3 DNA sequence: TGTGCCAGCAGCCCGGACAGGGCTAGTAAACTGTTTTTT. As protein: CASSPDRASKLFF.